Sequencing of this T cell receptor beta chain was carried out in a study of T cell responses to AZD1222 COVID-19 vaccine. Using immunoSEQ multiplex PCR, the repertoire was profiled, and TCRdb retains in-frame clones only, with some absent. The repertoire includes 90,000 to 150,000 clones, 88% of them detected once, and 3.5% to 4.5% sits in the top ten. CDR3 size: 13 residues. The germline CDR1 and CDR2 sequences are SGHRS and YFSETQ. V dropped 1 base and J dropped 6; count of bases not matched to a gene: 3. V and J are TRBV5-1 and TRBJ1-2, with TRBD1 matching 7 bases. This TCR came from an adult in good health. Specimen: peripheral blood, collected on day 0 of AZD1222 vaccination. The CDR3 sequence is CASSLFRGDGYTF. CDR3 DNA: TGCGCCAGCAGCTTGTTCAGGGGGGATGGCTACACCTTC.